This T cell receptor (beta chain) was recovered during a study of CD8 T cells in ankylosing spondylitis. Study outcomes and limitations: Within matched ankylosing spondylitis synovial fluid, disease-linked clones were reportedly significantly enriched. In ankylosing spondylitis blood, a motif of seven or eight highly homologous TCR beta variants appeared characteristic. Some motif variants were previously reported in reactive arthritis synovial fluid and blood.

TCRdb passed the 5' RACE reads through MiXCR, listing each CDR3 protein once. This sample has around 250,000 distinct CDR3 sequences, with about 10% found just once. Trimming pared 0 bases from V and 3 bases from J, leaving 10 bases between. The CDR3 extends over 14 amino acids. Per the germline V gene, CDR1 is DFQATT and CDR2 is SNEGSKA (reference sequence). This clonotype showed up many times. Its antigen is still unknown. The gene calls are TRBV20-1 and TRBJ2-3, with a tentative D call TRBD1 (5 bases). Sequencing was done on a sample of blood, either unsorted or a sorted T cell fraction (not recorded which). The source is a male donor with ankylosing spondylitis or in good health (not recorded which). Written as DNA, the CDR3 is TGCAGTGCTAGAGATCCCCAGGGTACAGATACGCAGTATTTT. Residues: CSARDPQGTDTQYF.